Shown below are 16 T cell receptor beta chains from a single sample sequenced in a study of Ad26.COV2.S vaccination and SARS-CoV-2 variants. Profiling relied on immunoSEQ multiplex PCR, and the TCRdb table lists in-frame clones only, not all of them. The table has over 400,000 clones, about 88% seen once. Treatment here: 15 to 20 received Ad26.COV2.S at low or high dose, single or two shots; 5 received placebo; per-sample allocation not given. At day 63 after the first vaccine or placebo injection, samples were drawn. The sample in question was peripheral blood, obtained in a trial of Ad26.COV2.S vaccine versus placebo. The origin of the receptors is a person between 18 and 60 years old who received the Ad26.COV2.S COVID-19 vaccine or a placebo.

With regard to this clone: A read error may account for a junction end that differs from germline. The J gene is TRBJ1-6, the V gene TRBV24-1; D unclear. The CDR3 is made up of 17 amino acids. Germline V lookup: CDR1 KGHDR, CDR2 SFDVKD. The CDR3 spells CATSDLRKTSFNSPLHF. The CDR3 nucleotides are TGTGCCACCAGTGATTTGAGAAAAACCTCCTTTAATTCACCCCTCCACTTT.

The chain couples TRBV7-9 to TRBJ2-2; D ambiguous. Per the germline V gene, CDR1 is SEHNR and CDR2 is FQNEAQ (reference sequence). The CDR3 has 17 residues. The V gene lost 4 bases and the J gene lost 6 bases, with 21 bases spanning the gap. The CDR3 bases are TGTGCCAGCAGCTACGGAGTTTACGGATATTCGGCCGGGGAGCTGTTTTTT. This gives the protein CASSYGVYGYSAGELFF.

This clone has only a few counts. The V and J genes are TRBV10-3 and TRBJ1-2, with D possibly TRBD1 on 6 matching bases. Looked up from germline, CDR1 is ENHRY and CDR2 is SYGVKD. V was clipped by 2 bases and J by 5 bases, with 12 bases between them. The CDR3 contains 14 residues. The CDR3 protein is CAISEGGWSYGYTF. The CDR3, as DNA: TGTGCCATCAGTGAGGGGGGCTGGTCTTATGGCTACACCTTC.

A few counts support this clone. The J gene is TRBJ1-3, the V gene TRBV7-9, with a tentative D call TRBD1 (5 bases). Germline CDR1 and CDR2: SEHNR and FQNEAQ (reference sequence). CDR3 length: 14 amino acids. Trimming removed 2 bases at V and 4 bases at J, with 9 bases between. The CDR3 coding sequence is TGTGCCAGCAGCTTAAGGGACCTAGGAAACACCATATATTTT. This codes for CASSLRDLGNTIYF.

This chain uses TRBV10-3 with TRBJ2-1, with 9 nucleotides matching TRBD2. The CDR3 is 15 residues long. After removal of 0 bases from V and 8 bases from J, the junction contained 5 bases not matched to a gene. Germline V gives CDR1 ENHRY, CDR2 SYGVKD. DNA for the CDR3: TGTGCCATCAGTGAGTCTGGGCGGGAGGGGTATGAGCAGTTCTTC. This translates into CAISESGREGYEQFF.

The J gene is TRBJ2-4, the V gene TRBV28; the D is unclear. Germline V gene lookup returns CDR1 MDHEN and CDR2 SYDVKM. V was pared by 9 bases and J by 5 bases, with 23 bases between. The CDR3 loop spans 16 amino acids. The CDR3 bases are TGTGCCAGTTACGCCCAGCCCTCCCGACCAGAAAACATTCAGTACTTC. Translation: CASYAQPSRPENIQYF.

The CDR3 protein is CASSDGTSGFSGANVLTF. Here the CDR3 DNA reads TGCGCCAGCAGCGACGGGACTAGCGGATTCTCTGGGGCCAACGTCCTGACTTTC. This chain links TRBV5-1 with TRBJ2-6; 11 bases are shared with TRBD2. CDR3 size: 18 residues. With 4 bases clipped from V and 0 bases from J, the junction kept 6 bases outside the gene matches. The germline V gene has CDR1 SGHRS and CDR2 YFSETQ.

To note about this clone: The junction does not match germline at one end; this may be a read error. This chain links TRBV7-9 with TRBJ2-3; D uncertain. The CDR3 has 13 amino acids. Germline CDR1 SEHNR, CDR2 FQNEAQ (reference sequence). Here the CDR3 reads CASSLEATYTQYF. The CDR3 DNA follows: TGTGCCAGCAGCTTAGAGGCCACATATACGCAGTATTTT. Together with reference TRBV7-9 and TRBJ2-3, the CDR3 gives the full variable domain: DTGVSQNPRHKITKRGQNVTFRCDPISEHNRLYWYRQTLGQGPEFLTYFQNEAQLEKSRLLSDRFSAERPKGSFSTLEIQRTEQGDSAMYLCASSLEATYTQYFGPGTRLTVL.

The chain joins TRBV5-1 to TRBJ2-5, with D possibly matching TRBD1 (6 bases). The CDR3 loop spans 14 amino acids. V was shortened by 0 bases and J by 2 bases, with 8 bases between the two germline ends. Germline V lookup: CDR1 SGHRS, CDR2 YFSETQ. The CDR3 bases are TGCGCCAGCAGCTTGGCCGGACAGCAAGAGACCCAGTACTTC. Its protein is CASSLAGQQETQYF.

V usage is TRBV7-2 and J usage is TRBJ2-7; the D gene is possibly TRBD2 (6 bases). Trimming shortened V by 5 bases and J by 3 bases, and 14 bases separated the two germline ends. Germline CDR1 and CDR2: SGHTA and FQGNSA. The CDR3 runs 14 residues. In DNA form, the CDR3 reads TGTGCCAGCAGCCCTCGGGGAGGTAACTACGAGCAGTACTTC. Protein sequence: CASSPRGGNYEQYF.

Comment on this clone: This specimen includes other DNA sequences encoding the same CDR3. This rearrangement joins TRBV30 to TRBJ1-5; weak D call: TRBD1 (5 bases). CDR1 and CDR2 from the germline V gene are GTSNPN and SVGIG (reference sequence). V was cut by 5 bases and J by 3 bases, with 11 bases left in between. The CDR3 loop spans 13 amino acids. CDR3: CAWGRQSNQPQHF. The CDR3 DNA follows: TGTGCCTGGGGGAGACAGTCCAATCAGCCCCAGCATTTT.

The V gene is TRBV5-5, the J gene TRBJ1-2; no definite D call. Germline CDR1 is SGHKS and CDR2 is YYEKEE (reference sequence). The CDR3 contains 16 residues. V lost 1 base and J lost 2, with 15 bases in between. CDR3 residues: CASSLSTPRLNYGYTF. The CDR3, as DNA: TGTGCCAGCAGCTTGTCTACACCTAGGCTCAACTATGGCTACACCTTC. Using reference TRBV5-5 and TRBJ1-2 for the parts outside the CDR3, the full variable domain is DAGVTQSPTHLIKTRGQQVTLRCSPISGHKSVSWYQQVLGQGPQFIFQYYEKEERGRGNFPDRFSARQFPNYSSELNVNALLLGDSALYLCASSLSTPRLNYGYTFGSGTRLTVV.

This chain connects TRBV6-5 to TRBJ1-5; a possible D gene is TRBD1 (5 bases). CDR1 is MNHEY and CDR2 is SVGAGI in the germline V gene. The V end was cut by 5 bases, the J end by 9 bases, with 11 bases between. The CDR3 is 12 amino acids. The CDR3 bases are TGTGCCAGCAGTCCACAGGTAGGGCCCCAGCATTTT. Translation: CASSPQVGPQHF.

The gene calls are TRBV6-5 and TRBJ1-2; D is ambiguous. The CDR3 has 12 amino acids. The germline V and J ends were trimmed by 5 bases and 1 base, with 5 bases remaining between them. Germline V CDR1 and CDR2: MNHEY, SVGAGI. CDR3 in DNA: TGTGCCAGCAGTAATTTTAACTATGGCTACACCTTC. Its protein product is CASSNFNYGYTF.

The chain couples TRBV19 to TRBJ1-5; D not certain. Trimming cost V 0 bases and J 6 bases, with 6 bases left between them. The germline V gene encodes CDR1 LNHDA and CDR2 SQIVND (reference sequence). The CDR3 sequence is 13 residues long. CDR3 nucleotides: TGTGCCAGTAGTATAGAAGGGAGTCAGCCCCAGCATTTT. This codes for CASSIEGSQPQHF.

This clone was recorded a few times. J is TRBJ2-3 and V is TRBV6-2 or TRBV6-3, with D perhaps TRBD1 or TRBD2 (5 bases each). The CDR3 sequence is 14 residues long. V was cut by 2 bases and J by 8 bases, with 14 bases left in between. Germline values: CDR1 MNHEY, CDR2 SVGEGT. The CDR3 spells CASSYLGPPGTQYF. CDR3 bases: TGTGCCAGCAGTTACCTGGGACCCCCAGGTACGCAGTATTTT.